Listed below are T cell receptor beta chains from one sample, sequenced in a study of vaccination effects on CD4 cells after COVID-19. This table comes from immunoSEQ multiplex PCR, and its TCRdb copy is limited to in-frame clones, with some not included. The table includes 45,000 or so clones, about 70% detected once. These receptors are not linked to any known antigen. The sample here was CD4+ T cells from PBMCs cultured without peptide, taken after COVID-19 vaccination. Every receptor here comes from a human donor who received a COVID-19 vaccine. The CDR3 runs from the conserved cysteine through the conserved F or W. A D gene is named only where the DNA matches it firmly. Size is omitted from some rows. Given values are once, few, many or a class for expanded clones.

TRBV7-9	TRBJ2-1	NA	NA	CASSLAGGVEQFF	TGTGCCAGCAGCTTAGCGGGGGGCGTTGAGCAGTTCTTC
TRBV7-2	TRBJ2-7	TRBD1	NA	CASSAPDRGGYEQYF	TGTGCCAGCAGCGCCCCGGACAGGGGGGGCTACGAGCAGTACTTC
TRBV4-1	TRBJ2-5	NA	NA	CASRDYRGLGETQYF	TGCGCCAGCAGGGACTACCGGGGGCTGGGAGAGACCCAGTACTTC
TRBV3-1/TRBV3-2	TRBJ2-2	NA	NA	CASSQVSGLGELFF	TGTGCCAGCAGCCAAGTATCGGGGCTCGGGGAGCTGTTTTTT
TRBV4-2	TRBJ1-1	NA	NA	CASSQERGRNTEAFF	TGTGCCAGCAGCCAAGAGCGGGGAAGGAACACTGAAGCTTTCTTT
TRBV24-1	TRBJ1-1	NA	NA	CATMDSNGGVAFF	TGTGCCACCATGGACAGTAATGGTGGGGTGGCTTTCTTT
TRBV25-1	TRBJ1-1	TRBD1	NA	CASSETGTGGVAFF	TGTGCCAGCAGTGAGACAGGGACAGGGGGTGTAGCTTTCTTT
TRBV6-5	TRBJ2-3	NA	NA	CASIPTTSTDTQYF	TGTGCCAGCATTCCGACTACTAGCACAGATACGCAGTATTTT
TRBV30	TRBJ2-7	NA	few	CAWSESGAYEQYF	TGTGCCTGGAGTGAGTCAGGAGCCTACGAGCAGTACTTC
TRBV4-1	TRBJ2-3	NA	once	CASSQGSARKSTDTQYF	TGCGCCAGCAGCCAAGGGAGTGCGCGGAAGAGCACAGATACGCAGTATTTT
TRBV7-9	TRBJ1-1	NA	NA	CASSRGGSAEAFF	TGTGCCAGCAGCAGAGGGGGGTCTGCTGAAGCTTTCTTT
TRBV13	TRBJ1-1	TRBD1	few	CASSSQGKAFF	TGTGCCAGCAGCTCACAGGGGAAAGCTTTCTTT
TRBV24-1	TRBJ2-1	TRBD1	NA	CATSESGTGGYNEQFF	TGTGCCACCAGTGAATCCGGGACAGGGGGCTACAATGAGCAGTTCTTC
TRBV10-3	TRBJ2-5	NA	NA	CAISSGPEETQYF	TGTGCCATCAGTTCCGGGCCCGAAGAGACCCAGTACTTC
TRBV30	TRBJ2-2	NA	once	CAWSGPGRGLTGELFF	TGTGCCTGGAGTGGTCCGGGACGTGGCCTCACCGGGGAGCTGTTTTTT
TRBV15	TRBJ1-3	NA	NA	CATSRVGGKPSSGNTIYF	TGTGCCACCAGCAGAGTAGGCGGAAAGCCCTCCTCTGGAAACACCATATATTTT
TRBV19	TRBJ2-7	TRBD1	NA	CASSPSPGDRPYVQYF	TGTGCCAGTAGTCCAAGCCCGGGGGACAGGCCTTACGTGCAGTACTTC
TRBV14	TRBJ2-1	NA	NA	CASNNYEGSYNEQFF	TGTGCCAGCAACAATTACGAAGGGTCCTACAATGAGCAGTTCTTC
TRBV5-1	TRBJ1-1	TRBD1	NA	CASSPGTGPMNTEAFF	TGCGCCAGCAGCCCCGGGACAGGGCCTATGAACACTGAAGCTTTCTTT
TRBV30	TRBJ1-1	NA	NA	CAWVGQLNTEAFF	TGTGCCTGGGTGGGGCAGTTGAACACTGAAGCTTTCTTT
TRBV10-1	TRBJ1-5	TRBD1	NA	CARTGDNQPQHF	TGCGCCAGGACAGGGGATAATCAGCCCCAGCATTTT
TRBV24-1	TRBJ2-6	NA	few	CATSDPGDSGANVLTF	TGTGCCACCAGTGATCCGGGGGACTCTGGGGCCAACGTCCTGACTTTC
TRBV3-1/TRBV3-2	TRBJ1-2	NA	NA	CASRSLDYGYTF	TGTGCCAGCAGATCGCTCGACTATGGCTACACCTTC
TRBV24-1	TRBJ2-7	NA	NA	CATSDPQTVYEQYF	TGTGCCACCAGTGATCCACAGACAGTCTACGAGCAGTACTTC
TRBV4-2	TRBJ2-7	NA	NA	CASSQDLDGSYEQYF	TGTGCCAGCAGCCAAGATCTAGACGGCTCCTACGAGCAGTACTTC
TRBV4-1	TRBJ1-5	NA	NA	CASSQDTTGNQPQHF	TGCGCCAGCAGCCAAGATACGACAGGTAATCAGCCCCAGCATTTT
TRBV3-1/TRBV3-2	TRBJ2-1	NA	once	CASSPLRGEQFF	TGTGCCAGCAGCCCCCTTAGGGGTGAGCAGTTCTTC
TRBV7-9	TRBJ2-1	NA	NA	CASSVYEQFF	TGTGCCAGCAGCGTTTATGAGCAGTTCTTC
TRBV27	TRBJ1-6	TRBD1	NA	CASSLSGTGDRVNSPLHF	TGTGCCAGCAGTTTATCGGGTACAGGGGATCGGGTCAATTCACCCCTCCACTTT